The text below deals with one TCR beta chain. The sample is drawn from a study of blood T cell repertoires in COVID-19. The CDR3 is 15 residues long. Looked up from germline, CDR1 is LNHNV and CDR2 is YYDKDF (reference sequence). With 5 bases clipped from V and 4 bases from J, the junction kept 8 bases outside the gene matches. Measured with immunoSEQ multiplex PCR; TCRdb has only the in-frame clones, and not every one. In the table there are about 360,000 clones, around nine tenths of which are singletons. Sequenced: peripheral blood. This TCR came from a human donor in a cohort sampled during active COVID-19. The rearrangement uses TRBV15 and TRBJ2-3; TRBD1 matches at 8 bases. This CDR3 is CATSASAGGADTQYF. As DNA, the CDR3 is TGTGCCACCAGCGCTTCGGCAGGGGGCGCAGATACGCAGTATTTT.